This TCR beta chain was obtained from a study of blood T cells in healthy people across ages (dated by TCRdb to 2015 to 2017). As for the study more broadly: In model experiments, template switching captured about one uniquely barcoded TCR beta cDNA molecule for every two T cells. The study measured age-related changes in TCR beta repertoire diversity using deep sequencing normalized with unique cDNA molecular identifiers. The donors were split into four age groups: young (average 16 years), middle-aged (about 40), aged (roughly 65) and long-lived (approximately 80). To avoid experimental bias, donors of different ages were randomly spread across the sequencing lanes. Using the same blood draw, the study looked at two additional independent replicas of 1 million unique cDNA reads for two donors, one aged 18 to 30 and the other aged 80 or older. Broader findings and caveats from the paper: Observed TCR beta diversity per million T cells fell roughly linearly with age, and a significant reduction was already apparent by age around 36. Compared with the aged group, the long-lived group had more naive CD4+ T cells, fewer expanded clones and increased TCR diversity, suggesting age selection. The percentage of naive T cells measured by flow cytometry correlated strongly with observed TCR beta diversity. Because the CMV infection status of the donors was unknown, age-related changes in expanded clonotypes may potentially have been confounded. Bulk unsorted PBMC profiling prevented conclusive comparison of naive and antigen-experienced compartments. Estimates of total diversity based on one million sequenced T cells were considered lower bounds and underestimates.

Library creation used 5' RACE. Instrument on record: Illumina HiSeq 2500. A second roughly 6 to 12 cycle PCR used a sample-barcoded 5' primer and a J-beta primer mix. A unique molecular identifier was introduced onto each TCR beta cDNA molecule by a template-switch 5' adaptor carrying 12 random nucleotides. At least 2.5 million CDR3-containing paired-end reads were obtained from each sample. First-strand cDNA synthesis was performed from all RNA using the Mint cDNA synthesis kit, with priming by a TRBC-specific oligonucleotide. All cDNA was treated with uracil-DNA glycosylase and then went through a first 18-cycle PCR with the universal primers M1SS and BC2_uni_R. The source study handled its data this way. For normalization, 1 million high-quality reads were randomly selected from each sample, with every read carrying a distinct molecular identifier. Instead of being binned into consensus sequences, reads that shared molecular identifiers were thrown out. MiTCR, set to a Q25 quality threshold and the strictest error-elimination algorithm, was used for CDR3 identification, clonotype clustering and error correction. A nonparametric unseen species model with Euler transformation was used to estimate lower-bound total TCR beta diversity. TCRdb applied fastp at Q25 and MiXCR to the public reads, then kept only in-frame beta chains. Each entry is one CDR3 protein sequence, shown with its most common DNA and genes. The V and J calls and clone size are TCRdb's, not the authors'. The sample has roughly 680,000 distinct CDR3 sequences on record, over 40% of them singletons. The top ten hold around an eighth of the sample.

The table lists this clonotype with many counts. Its binding antigen is unknown. One base away there is no much larger clone; base qualities are not given. Trimming at the junction amounts to 4 bases on V and 7 bases on J, and the germline ends lie 13 bases apart. CDR3 length: 13 amino acids, cysteine to phenylalanine. The DNA shown is the 39-base CDR3, in frame from base 1. The germline V gene gives CDR1 as SGHTA and CDR2 as FQGNSA. The donors were roughly 39 Caucasian individuals from Russia, aged roughly 6 to 100 years, who were systemically healthy. Each donor gave about 10 milliliters of peripheral blood, drawn into EDTA-treated Vacutainer tubes. Ficoll-Paque density-gradient centrifugation was used to isolate PBMCs, with at least 7 million obtained per sample. Total RNA was extracted from PBMCs with Trizol reagent, with at least 5 micrograms obtained per sample. For every donor, an aliquot of PBMCs went through flow cytometry to measure the percentages of naive CD45RAhigh/CD27high T cells.

Sample: blood. This clonotype was sampled from a woman aged 80 or older in good health. This chain joins TRBV7-2 to TRBJ1-2; the D gene assignment is ambiguous. The DNA reads TGTGCCAGCAGCTCGGCAGGCGGGTCTGGCTACACCTTC. It specifies CASSSAGGSGYTF.